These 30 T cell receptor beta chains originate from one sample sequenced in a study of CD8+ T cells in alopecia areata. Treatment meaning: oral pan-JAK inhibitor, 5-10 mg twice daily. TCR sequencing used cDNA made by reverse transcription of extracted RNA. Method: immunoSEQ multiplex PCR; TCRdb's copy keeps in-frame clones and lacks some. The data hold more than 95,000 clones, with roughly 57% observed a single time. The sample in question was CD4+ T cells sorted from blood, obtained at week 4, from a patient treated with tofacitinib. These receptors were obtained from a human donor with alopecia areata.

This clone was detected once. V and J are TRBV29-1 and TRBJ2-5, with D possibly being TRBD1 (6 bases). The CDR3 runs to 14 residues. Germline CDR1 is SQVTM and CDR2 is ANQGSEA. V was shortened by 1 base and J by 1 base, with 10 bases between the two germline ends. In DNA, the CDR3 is TGCAGCGTTGAAGTACGACAGGCCCAAGAGACCCAGTACTTC. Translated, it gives CSVEVRQAQETQYF. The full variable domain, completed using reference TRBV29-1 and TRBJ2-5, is SAVISQKPSRDICQRGTSLTIQCQVDSQVTMMFWYRQQPGQSLTLIATANQGSEATYESGFVIDKFPISRPNLTFSTLTVSNMSPEDSSIYLCSVEVRQAQETQYFGPGTRLLVL.

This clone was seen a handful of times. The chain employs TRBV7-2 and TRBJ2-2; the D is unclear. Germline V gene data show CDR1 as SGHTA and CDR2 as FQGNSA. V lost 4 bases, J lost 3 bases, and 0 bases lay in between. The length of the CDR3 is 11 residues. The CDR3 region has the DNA TGTGCCAGCAGCTACACCGGGGAGCTGTTTTTT. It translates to CASSYTGELFF.

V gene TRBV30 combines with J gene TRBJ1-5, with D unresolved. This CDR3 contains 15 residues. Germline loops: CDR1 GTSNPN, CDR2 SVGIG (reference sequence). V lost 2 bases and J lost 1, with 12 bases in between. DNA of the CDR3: TGTGCCTGGAGTCGACCCTACCCCAGCAATCAGCCCCAGCATTTT. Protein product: CAWSRPYPSNQPQHF.

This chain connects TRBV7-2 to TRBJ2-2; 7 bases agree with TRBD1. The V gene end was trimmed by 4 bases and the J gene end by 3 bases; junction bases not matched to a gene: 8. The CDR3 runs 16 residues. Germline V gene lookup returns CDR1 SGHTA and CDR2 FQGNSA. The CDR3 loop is CASSSGTALYTGELFF. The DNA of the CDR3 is TGTGCCAGCAGCTCTGGGACAGCACTATACACCGGGGAGCTGTTTTTT.

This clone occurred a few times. CDR3 residues: CASSLVQTHNEQFF. CDR3 coding DNA: TGTGCCAGCAGCTTAGTCCAGACACACAATGAGCAGTTCTTC. This chain uses TRBV7-2 with TRBJ2-1; no firm D call. The CDR3 has 14 amino acids. Germline V CDR1 and CDR2: SGHTA, FQGNSA. Deletions cut 1 base from V and 5 bases from J, with 9 bases between.

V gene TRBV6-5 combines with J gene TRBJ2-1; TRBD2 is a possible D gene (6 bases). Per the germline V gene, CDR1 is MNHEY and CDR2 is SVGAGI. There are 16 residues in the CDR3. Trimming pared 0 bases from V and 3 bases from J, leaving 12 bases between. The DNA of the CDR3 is TGTGCCAGCAGTTACTCGGGCGGGGCGAGCTACAATGAGCAGTTCTTC. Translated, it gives CASSYSGGASYNEQFF.

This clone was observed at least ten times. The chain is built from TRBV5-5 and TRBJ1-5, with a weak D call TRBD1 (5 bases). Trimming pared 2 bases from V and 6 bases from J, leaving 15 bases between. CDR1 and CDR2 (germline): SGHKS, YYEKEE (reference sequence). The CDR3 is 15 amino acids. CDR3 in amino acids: CASSLTGTDFQPQHF. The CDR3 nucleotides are TGTGCCAGCAGCTTAACTGGGACCGACTTTCAGCCCCAGCATTTT.

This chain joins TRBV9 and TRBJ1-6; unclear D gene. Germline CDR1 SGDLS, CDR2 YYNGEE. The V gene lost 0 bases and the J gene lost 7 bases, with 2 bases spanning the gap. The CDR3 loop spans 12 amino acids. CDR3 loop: CASSVGNSPLHF. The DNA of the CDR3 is TGTGCCAGCAGCGTAGGGAATTCACCCCTCCACTTT.

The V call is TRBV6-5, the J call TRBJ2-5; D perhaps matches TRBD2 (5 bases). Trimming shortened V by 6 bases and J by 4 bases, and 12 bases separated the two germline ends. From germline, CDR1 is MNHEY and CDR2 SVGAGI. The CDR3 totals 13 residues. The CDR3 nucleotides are TGTGCCAGCAGCCTTGCACGGGGAGAGACCCAGTACTTC. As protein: CASSLARGETQYF.

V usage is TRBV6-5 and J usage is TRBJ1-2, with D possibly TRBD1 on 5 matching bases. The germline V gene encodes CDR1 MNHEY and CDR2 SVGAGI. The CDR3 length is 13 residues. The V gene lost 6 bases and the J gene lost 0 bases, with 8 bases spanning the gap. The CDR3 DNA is TGTGCCAGCAGGGACACAACTAACTATGGCTACACCTTC. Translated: CASRDTTNYGYTF.

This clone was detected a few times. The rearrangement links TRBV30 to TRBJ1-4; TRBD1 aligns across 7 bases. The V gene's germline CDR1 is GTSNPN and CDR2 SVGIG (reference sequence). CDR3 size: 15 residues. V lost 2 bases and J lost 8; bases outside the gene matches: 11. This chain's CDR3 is CAWSIRTGWVEKLFF. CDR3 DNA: TGTGCCTGGAGTATTAGGACAGGATGGGTCGAAAAACTGTTTTTT.

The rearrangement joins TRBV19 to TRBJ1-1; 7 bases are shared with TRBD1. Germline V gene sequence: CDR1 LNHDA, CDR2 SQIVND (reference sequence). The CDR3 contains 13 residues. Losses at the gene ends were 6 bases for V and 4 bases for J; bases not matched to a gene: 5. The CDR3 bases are TGTGCCAGTAGCCGACAGGGAGGCACTGAAGCTTTCTTT. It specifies CASSRQGGTEAFF.

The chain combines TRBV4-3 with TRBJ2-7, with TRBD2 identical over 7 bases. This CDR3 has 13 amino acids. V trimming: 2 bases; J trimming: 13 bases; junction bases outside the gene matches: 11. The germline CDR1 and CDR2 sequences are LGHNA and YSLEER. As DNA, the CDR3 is TGCGCCAGCAGCCAAAGAAGCGGGGCCCCACATTACTTC. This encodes CASSQRSGAPHYF.

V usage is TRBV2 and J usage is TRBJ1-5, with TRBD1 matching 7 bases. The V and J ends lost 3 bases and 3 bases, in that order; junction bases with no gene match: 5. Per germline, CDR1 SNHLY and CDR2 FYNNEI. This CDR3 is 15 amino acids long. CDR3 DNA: TGTGCCAGCAGTGATGCAGGGGGTTTCAATCAGCCCCAGCATTTT. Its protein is CASSDAGGFNQPQHF.

As DNA, the CDR3 is TGTGCCAGCAGGTTGAGGCAGGGGCAAGAGACCCAGTACTTC. The encoded protein is CASRLRQGQETQYF. The chain recombines TRBV5-6 with TRBJ2-5, with a possible D match to TRBD1 (6 bases). The CDR3 has 14 residues. The V end lost 5 bases, the J end lost 2 bases, and 13 bases lay between the germline ends. CDR1 SGHDT and CDR2 YYEEEE come from the germline V gene.

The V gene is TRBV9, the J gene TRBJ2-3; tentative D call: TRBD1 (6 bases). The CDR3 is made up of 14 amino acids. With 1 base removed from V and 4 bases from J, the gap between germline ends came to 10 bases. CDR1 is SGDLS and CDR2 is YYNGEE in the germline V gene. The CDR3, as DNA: TGTGCCAGCAGCGTACACAGGGCCGCAGATACGCAGTATTTT. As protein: CASSVHRAADTQYF.

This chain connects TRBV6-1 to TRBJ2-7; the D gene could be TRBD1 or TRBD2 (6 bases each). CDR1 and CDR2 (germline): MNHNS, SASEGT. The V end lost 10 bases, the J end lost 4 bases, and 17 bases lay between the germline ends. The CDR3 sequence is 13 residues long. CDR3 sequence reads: CATLSGASYEQYF. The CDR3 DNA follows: TGTGCCACCCTGTCGGGGGCCAGTTACGAGCAGTACTTC.

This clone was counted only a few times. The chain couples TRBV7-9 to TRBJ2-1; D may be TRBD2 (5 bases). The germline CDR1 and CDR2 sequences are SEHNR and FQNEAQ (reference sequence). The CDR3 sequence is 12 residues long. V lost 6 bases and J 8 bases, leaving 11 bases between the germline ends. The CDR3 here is CASRPIGDEQFF. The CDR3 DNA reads TGTGCCAGCAGGCCCATCGGGGATGAGCAGTTCTTC.

The DNA of the CDR3 is TGCGCCAGCAGTCAATCAGGGGACAGGACCTACGAGCAGTACTTC. This gives the protein CASSQSGDRTYEQYF. The chain has TRBV23-1 and TRBJ2-7; TRBD1 matches 8 bases. TRBV23-1 is noted as an ORF with a role that remains uncertain. V was clipped by 0 bases and J by 2 bases; unmatched bases: 3. This CDR3 has 15 amino acids.

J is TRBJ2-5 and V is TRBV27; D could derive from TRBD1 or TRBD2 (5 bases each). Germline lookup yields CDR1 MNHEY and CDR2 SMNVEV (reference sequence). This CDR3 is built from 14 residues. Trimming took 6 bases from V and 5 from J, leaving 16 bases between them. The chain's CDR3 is CASSQSRAGETQYF. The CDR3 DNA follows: TGTGCCAGCAGCCAATCCAGGGCGGGCGAGACCCAGTACTTC.

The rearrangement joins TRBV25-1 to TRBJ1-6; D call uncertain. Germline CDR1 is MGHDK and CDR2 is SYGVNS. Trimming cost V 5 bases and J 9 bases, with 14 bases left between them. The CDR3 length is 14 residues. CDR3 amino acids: CASSPGRIFSPLHF. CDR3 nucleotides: TGTGCCAGCAGTCCGGGGAGAATTTTTTCACCCCTCCACTTT.

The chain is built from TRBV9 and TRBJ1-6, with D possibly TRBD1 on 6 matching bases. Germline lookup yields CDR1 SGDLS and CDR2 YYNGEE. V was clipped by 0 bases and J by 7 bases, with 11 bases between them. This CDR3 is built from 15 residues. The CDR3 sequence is CASSVETGHNSPLHF. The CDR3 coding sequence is TGTGCCAGCAGCGTAGAAACAGGGCACAATTCACCCCTCCACTTT.

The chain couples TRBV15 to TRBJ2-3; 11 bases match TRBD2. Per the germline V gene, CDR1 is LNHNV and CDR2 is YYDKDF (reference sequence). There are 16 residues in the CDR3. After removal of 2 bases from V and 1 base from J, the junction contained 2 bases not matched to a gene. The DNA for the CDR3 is TGTGCCACCAGCAGACCTAGCGGGAGGCGCACAGATACGCAGTATTTT. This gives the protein CATSRPSGRRTDTQYF.

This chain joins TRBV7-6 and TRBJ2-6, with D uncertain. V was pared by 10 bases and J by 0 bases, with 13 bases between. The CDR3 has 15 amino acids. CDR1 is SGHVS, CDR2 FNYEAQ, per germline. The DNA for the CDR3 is TGTGCCATTCGGGTTGTCAGCTCTGGGGCCAACGTCCTGACTTTC. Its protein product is CAIRVVSSGANVLTF.

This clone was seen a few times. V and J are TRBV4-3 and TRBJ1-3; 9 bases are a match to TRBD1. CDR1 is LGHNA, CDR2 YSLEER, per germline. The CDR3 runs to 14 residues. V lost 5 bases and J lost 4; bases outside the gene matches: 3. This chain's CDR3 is CASSIQGAGNTIYF. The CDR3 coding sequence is TGCGCCAGCAGCATACAGGGGGCAGGAAACACCATATATTTT.

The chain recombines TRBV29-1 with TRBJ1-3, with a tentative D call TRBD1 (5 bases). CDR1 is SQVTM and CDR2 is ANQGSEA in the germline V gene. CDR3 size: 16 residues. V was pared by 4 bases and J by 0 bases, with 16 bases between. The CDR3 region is CSVVTGLGSSGNTIYF. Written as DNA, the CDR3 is TGCAGCGTTGTAACAGGCCTGGGAAGCTCTGGAAACACCATATATTTT. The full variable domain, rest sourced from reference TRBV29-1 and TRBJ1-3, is SAVISQKPSRDICQRGTSLTIQCQVDSQVTMMFWYRQQPGQSLTLIATANQGSEATYESGFVIDKFPISRPNLTFSTLTVSNMSPEDSSIYLCSVVTGLGSSGNTIYFGEGSWLTVV.

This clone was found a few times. The CDR3 DNA sequence: TGTGCCACCTCGGGGTCTCCACGAGAGACCCAGTACTTC. Translating gives CATSGSPRETQYF. This chain connects TRBV10-3 to TRBJ2-5; weak D call: TRBD2 (5 bases). Germline V gene lookup returns CDR1 ENHRY and CDR2 SYGVKD. The length of the CDR3 is 13 residues. The V end lost 10 bases, the J end lost 4 bases, and 16 bases lay between the germline ends.

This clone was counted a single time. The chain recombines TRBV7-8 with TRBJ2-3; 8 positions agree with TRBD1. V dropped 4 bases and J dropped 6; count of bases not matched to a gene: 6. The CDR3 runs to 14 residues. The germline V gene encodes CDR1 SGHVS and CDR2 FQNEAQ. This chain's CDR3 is CASSSGQAEDTQYF. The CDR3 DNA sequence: TGTGCCAGCAGCTCGGGACAGGCAGAGGATACGCAGTATTTT.

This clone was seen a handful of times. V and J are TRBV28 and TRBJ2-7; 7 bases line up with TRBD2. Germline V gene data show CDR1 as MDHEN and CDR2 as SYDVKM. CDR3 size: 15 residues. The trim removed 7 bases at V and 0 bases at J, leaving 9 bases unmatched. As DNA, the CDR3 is TGTGCCAGCATGGGGCGAGCGGGGAGCTCCTACGAGCAGTACTTC. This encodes CASMGRAGSSYEQYF.

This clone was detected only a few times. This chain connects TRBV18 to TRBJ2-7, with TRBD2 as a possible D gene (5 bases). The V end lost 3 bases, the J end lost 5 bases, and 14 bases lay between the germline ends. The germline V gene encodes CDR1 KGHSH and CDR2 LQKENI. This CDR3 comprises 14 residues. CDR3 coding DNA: TGTGCCAGCTCACCCGGGATGAGGGATAACGAGCAGTACTTC. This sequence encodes CASSPGMRDNEQYF.